Below are 21 T cell receptor beta chains sequenced from a single sample in a study of radiotherapy plus CTLA-4 blockade in lung cancer. Using immunoSEQ multiplex PCR, the repertoire was profiled, and TCRdb retains in-frame clones only, with some absent. Of over 85,000 clones in the sample, about four fifths are singletons; the top ten hold 2.8%. The material was peripheral blood, obtained from a patient treated with radiotherapy plus ipilimumab. The receptors derive from a human donor with non-small cell lung cancer who had a partial response to radiotherapy plus ipilimumab. Some clones in this sample may be carry-over from other donors' samples.

This clone turned up a few times. The chain recombines TRBV4-2 with TRBJ1-4, with 7 bases that match TRBD1. Germline loops: CDR1 LGHNA, CDR2 YNFKEQ. There are 15 residues in the CDR3. The junction had 3 bases not matched to a gene; V was cut back by 0 bases and J by 5 bases. The CDR3 sequence is CASSQDGQENEKLFF. Written as DNA, the CDR3 is TGTGCCAGCAGCCAAGATGGACAGGAGAATGAAAAACTGTTTTTT.

This clone showed up just a few times. The same CDR3 arises from other DNA sequences in this sample as well. This chain connects TRBV28 to TRBJ1-6; D uncertain. Germline V gene sequence: CDR1 MDHEN, CDR2 SYDVKM. The CDR3 extends over 15 amino acids. Trimming removed 6 bases at V and 4 bases at J, with 13 bases between. CDR3: CASSPSSGYNSPLHF. CDR3 DNA: TGTGCCAGCAGCCCCTCCTCGGGTTATAATTCACCCCTCCACTTT. Using reference TRBV28 and TRBJ1-6 for the parts outside the CDR3, the full variable domain is DVKVTQSSRYLVKRTGEKVFLECVQDMDHENMFWYRQDPGLGLRLIYFSYDVKMKEKGDIPEGYSVSREKKERFSLILESASTNQTSMYLCASSPSSGYNSPLHFGNGTRLTVT.

The J gene is TRBJ2-1, the V gene TRBV10-3; 7 bases match TRBD1. After removal of 10 bases from V and 6 bases from J, the junction contained 15 bases not matched to a gene. The CDR3 spans 15 residues. Germline V gene data show CDR1 as ENHRY and CDR2 as SYGVKD. CDR3 in DNA: TGTGCCACCCACGCCGGGACAGCCCACCGCAATGAGCAGTTCTTC. Encoded protein: CATHAGTAHRNEQFF.

The V call is TRBV27, the J call TRBJ2-4; 12 bases agree with TRBD2. The germline gives CDR1 MNHEY, CDR2 SMNVEV (reference sequence). The CDR3 consists of 13 residues. V trimming: 8 bases; J trimming: 13 bases; junction bases outside the gene matches: 9. As DNA, the CDR3 is TGTGCCAGCGCGGGACTAGCGGGCCTTGCCCAGTACTTC. Translated, it gives CASAGLAGLAQYF.

The chain couples TRBV5-5 to TRBJ2-7, with TRBD2 matching 7 bases. V was clipped by 3 bases and J by 1 base; unmatched bases: 4. Germline CDR1 SGHKS, CDR2 YYEKEE (reference sequence). This CDR3 spans 14 amino acids. Here the CDR3 DNA reads TGTGCCAGCAGCTCGCTAGCGGATTCCTACGAGCAGTACTTC. Translating it yields CASSSLADSYEQYF.

This clone was detected a few times. This chain joins TRBV4-3 and TRBJ2-1, with 8 bases matching TRBD2. CDR1 is LGHNA and CDR2 is YSLEER in the germline V gene. With 1 base clipped from V and 10 bases from J, the junction kept 9 bases outside the gene matches. CDR3 length: 15 residues. For the CDR3, the DNA is TGCGCCAGCAGCCAAGGCAGGGCGGGAGGTGGGGAGCAGTTCTTC. Its protein is CASSQGRAGGGEQFF.

V is TRBV6-6 and J is TRBJ2-5; perhaps TRBD2 as D (5 bases). Germline CDR1 and CDR2: MNHNY and SVGAGI (reference sequence). This CDR3 has 12 amino acids. The V and J ends lost 6 bases and 11 bases respectively, with 16 bases between them. The CDR3 protein is CASRPIRGLQYF. CDR3 nucleotide sequence: TGTGCCAGCAGACCTATCCGGGGATTACAGTACTTC.

This clone came up once. V and J are TRBV19 and TRBJ2-5; D uncertain. V was cut by 0 bases and J by 4 bases, with 3 bases left in between. This CDR3 comprises 12 residues. CDR1 is LNHDA, CDR2 SQIVND, per germline (reference sequence). CDR3 bases: TGTGCCAGTAGTATAGATCGAGAGACCCAGTACTTC. Its translation: CASSIDRETQYF.

The V call is TRBV28, the J call TRBJ1-5; D might be TRBD2 (5 bases). The closer fit of TRBJ2-3 to the DNA end suggests the J call may be wrong. CDR3 size: 15 residues. Germline CDR1 MDHEN, CDR2 SYDVKM. The CDR3 reads CASSLAGPAYQPQYF. The DNA of the CDR3 is TGTGCCAGCAGTTTAGCGGGCCCAGCATATCAGCCCCAGTATTTT.

The chain couples TRBV5-1 to TRBJ2-1; 12 bases line up with TRBD2. V dropped 4 bases and J dropped 9; count of bases not matched to a gene: 8. Germline V gene lookup returns CDR1 SGHRS and CDR2 YFSETQ. The CDR3 is 15 residues long. The CDR3 reads CASSPGTSGWGEQFF. CDR3 DNA sequence: TGCGCCAGCAGCCCCGGGACTAGCGGGTGGGGTGAGCAGTTCTTC. Together with reference TRBV5-1 and TRBJ2-1, the CDR3 gives the full variable domain: KAGVTQTPRYLIKTRGQQVTLSCSPISGHRSVSWYQQTPGQGLQFLFEYFSETQRNKGNFPGRFSGRQFSNSRSEMNVSTLELGDSALYLCASSPGTSGWGEQFFGPGTRLTVL.

The chain carries TRBV30 and TRBJ2-5, with a weak D call TRBD1 (5 bases). This CDR3 is 12 amino acids long. CDR1 and CDR2 from the germline V gene are GTSNPN and SVGIG (reference sequence). V shed 0 bases and J shed 6 bases, with 8 bases lying between them. As DNA, the CDR3 is TGTGCCTGGAGTGTAGGGGCGAAGACCCAGTACTTC. Protein: CAWSVGAKTQYF.

The CDR3 DNA follows: TGTGCCAGCAGTGAATCAGGGTATAGCAATCAGCCCCAGCATTTT. This encodes CASSESGYSNQPQHF. V is TRBV6-1 and J is TRBJ1-5; D perhaps matches TRBD1 (5 bases). The CDR3 has 15 residues. The V gene's germline CDR1 is MNHNS and CDR2 SASEGT. V was cut by 2 bases and J by 0 bases, with 8 bases left in between.

V usage is TRBV7-4 and J usage is TRBJ2-3, with TRBD2 matching over 14 bases. This CDR3 has 21 residues. Unmatched junction bases numbered 24, after V lost 3 bases and J lost 10 bases. Germline V gene data show CDR1 as SGHVT and CDR2 as SQSDAQ. Written as DNA, the CDR3 is TGTGCCAGCAGCTTCCCTGCCGGACTAGCGGGAGGCCTGTGGTGGGTCGGGGCGCAGTATTTT. Translating gives CASSFPAGLAGGLWWVGAQYF. The variable domain in full, completed from reference TRBV7-4 and TRBJ2-3, reads GAGVSQSPRYKVAKRGRDVALRCDSISGHVTLYWYRQTLGQGSEVLTYSQSDAQRDKSGRPSGRFSAERPERSVSTLKIQRTEQGDSAVYLCASSFPAGLAGGLWWVGAQYFGPGTRLTVL.

CDR3 sequence reads: CSAALAGNYEQYF. As DNA, the CDR3 is TGCAGCGCGGCACTAGCGGGGAACTACGAGCAGTACTTC. The V call is TRBV29-1, the J call TRBJ2-7; 10 bases are a match to TRBD2. The germline CDR1 and CDR2 sequences are SQVTM and ANQGSEA. The CDR3 loop spans 13 amino acids. With 7 bases clipped from V and 3 bases from J, the junction kept 6 bases outside the gene matches.

V and J are TRBV7-6 and TRBJ1-2, with TRBD1 matching 7 bases. There are 16 residues in the CDR3. Trimming cost V 4 bases and J 12 bases; bases outside gene matches: 20. In germline, CDR1 is SGHVS, CDR2 FNYEAQ. CDR3 in amino acids: CASSSRQGADVRSHTF. The DNA of the CDR3 is TGTGCCAGCAGCTCCCGACAGGGAGCGGACGTGAGGAGCCACACCTTC.

The rearrangement joins TRBV7-8 to TRBJ1-2; D unresolved. The CDR3 spans 12 residues. CDR1 is SGHVS and CDR2 is FQNEAQ in the germline V gene. V lost 5 bases and J 4 bases, leaving 8 bases between the germline ends. The CDR3 region has the DNA TGTGCCAGCAGCCAGGCTGGCTATGGCTACACCTTC. Its translation: CASSQAGYGYTF.

The chain joins TRBV5-4 to TRBJ1-1; possible D gene TRBD1, 6 bases. The V end lost 0 bases, the J end lost 10 bases, and 13 bases lay between the germline ends. The germline gives CDR1 SGHNT, CDR2 YYREEE (reference sequence). The CDR3 has 13 amino acids. In DNA form, the CDR3 reads TGTGCCAGCAGCTTGGATCGGCAGGGGATAGCTTTCTTT. Its protein product is CASSLDRQGIAFF.

The chain has TRBV28 and TRBJ1-6; 8 nucleotides align to TRBD1. Unmatched junction bases numbered 12, after V lost 6 bases and J lost 11 bases. The germline V gene has CDR1 MDHEN and CDR2 SYDVKM. The CDR3 extends over 15 amino acids. The CDR3 DNA reads as TGTGCCAGCAGGAGAGGACAGGGTTTACAAGCACCCCTCCACTTT. Its protein product is CASRRGQGLQAPLHF. Full variable domain (missing parts from reference TRBV28 and TRBJ1-6): DVKVTQSSRYLVKRTGEKVFLECVQDMDHENMFWYRQDPGLGLRLIYFSYDVKMKEKGDIPEGYSVSREKKERFSLILESASTNQTSMYLCASRRGQGLQAPLHFGNGTRLTVT.

The chain is built from TRBV5-1 and TRBJ2-3; 12 nucleotides align to TRBD2. V shed 4 bases, J shed 1 base, and the junction held 7 bases outside the gene matches. The CDR3 covers 17 residues. Germline V gives CDR1 SGHRS, CDR2 YFSETQ. CDR3 DNA sequence: TGCGCCAGCAGCCTGGAACTAGCGGGGGGCCGCACAGATACGCAGTATTTT. Residues: CASSLELAGGRTDTQYF.

V and J are TRBV7-2 and TRBJ1-2; D gene unclear. Germline CDR1 is SGHTA and CDR2 is FQGNSA. The CDR3 has 13 amino acids. V lost 2 bases to trimming and J lost 8 bases, with 12 bases between them. DNA for the CDR3: TGTGCCAGCAGCTTAATAGGCAGAGGAGGCTACACCTTC. Translating gives CASSLIGRGGYTF.

The rearrangement joins TRBV5-1 to TRBJ2-7; possibly TRBD1 for D (7 bases). Trimming removed 0 bases from V and 2 bases from J, with 9 bases in between. Germline assignment: CDR1 SGHRS and CDR2 YFSETQ. This CDR3 has 14 residues. The CDR3 bases are TGCGCCAGCAGCTTGGGCGGGACAGCCTACGAGCAGTACTTC. Translation: CASSLGGTAYEQYF.